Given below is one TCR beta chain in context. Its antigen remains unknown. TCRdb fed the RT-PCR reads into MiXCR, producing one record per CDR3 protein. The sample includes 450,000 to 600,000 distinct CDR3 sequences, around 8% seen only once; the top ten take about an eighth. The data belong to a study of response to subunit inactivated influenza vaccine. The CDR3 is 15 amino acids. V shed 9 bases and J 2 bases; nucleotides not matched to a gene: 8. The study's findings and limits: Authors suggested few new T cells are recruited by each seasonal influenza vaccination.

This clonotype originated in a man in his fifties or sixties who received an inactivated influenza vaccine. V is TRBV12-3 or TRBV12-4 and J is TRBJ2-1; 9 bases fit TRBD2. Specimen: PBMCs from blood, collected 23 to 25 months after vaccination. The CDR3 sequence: CASQRGGGAYNEQFF. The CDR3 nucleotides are TGTGCCAGTCAACGTGGCGGGGGGGCCTACAATGAGCAGTTCTTC.